This passage covers 19 T cell receptor beta chains from one sample sequenced in a study of tissue T cells after allogeneic stem cell transplantation. Repertoires were generated with immunoSEQ multiplex PCR, while TCRdb's copy carries only in-frame clones and drops some. The sample has 40,000 to 60,000 clones; 73% are singletons. Material for sequencing was sorted cells pooled from one or two spleens. Source of these receptors: a pool of C57BL/6 mice in good health.

Comments on this clone: These gene names are mouse names. The same CDR3 can be traced to other DNA sequences in this sample. The DNA read from the CDR3 is TGCACCTGCAGTGCAACTAGTGCAGAAACGCTGTAT. Its translation is CTCSATSAETLY. The CDR3 in full is CTCSATSAETLYF. The rearrangement links TRBV1 to TRBJ2-3; the D is unclear. The read ends 1 residue early relative to the CDR3; the germline J gene fills the gap. The germline CDR1 and CDR2 sequences are NSQYPW and LRSPGD (reference sequence). The germline V and J ends were trimmed by 2 bases and 0 bases, with 3 bases remaining between them. The CDR3 covers 13 residues.

Concerning this clone: These gene names are mouse names. The read gets to within 1 residue of the CDR3 end, and the germline J gene fills in the rest. The chain uses TRBV16 and TRBJ2-7; TRBD2 matches 14 bases. The CDR3 totals 14 residues. Trimming took 3 bases from V and 9 from J; bases not matched to a gene: 4. From germline, CDR1 is SGHSA and CDR2 FRNQAP. The CDR3 protein is CASSLGLGGRPQYF. The sequenced part of the CDR3 DNA is TGTGCAAGCAGCTTGGGACTGGGGGGGCGCCCACAGTAC.

Comments on this clone: Gene names are mouse gene names. The CDR3 end falls 1 residue outside the read, so it is completed with the germline J gene. The J gene is TRBJ2-5, the V gene TRBV16; 8 nucleotides match TRBD2. Trimming took 0 bases from V and 5 from J; bases not matched to a gene: 1. Germline values: CDR1 SGHSA, CDR2 FRNQAP. CDR3 size: 14 residues. The CDR3 bases that were read are TGTGCAAGCAGCTTAGAGGGGGGGCTAGACACCCAGTAC. It encodes CASSLEGGLDTQY. The complete CDR3 protein is CASSLEGGLDTQYF.

As to this clone: The gene names here belong to mouse. The CDR3 end is not reached by the read, which stops 1 residue before it; the germline J gene fills it in. The V and J genes are TRBV16 and TRBJ2-5; 8 bases are shared with TRBD2. The CDR3 loop spans 15 amino acids. J lost 2 bases, V lost 5 bases, and 6 bases had no gene match. The germline CDR1 and CDR2 sequences are SGHSA and FRNQAP. Partial CDR3 DNA: TGTGCAAGCAGCCCTCCCCTGGGGGGCCAAGACACCCAGTAC. Residues: CASSPPLGGQDTQY. The CDR3 reads in full as CASSPPLGGQDTQYF.

This clone has a single count. These gene names are mouse names. The read halts 1 residue ahead of the CDR3 end, with the missing end drawn from the germline J gene. Different DNA sequences within this sample yield the same CDR3. This sequence joins TRBV13-2 and TRBJ1-4; 7 bases align to TRBD1. This CDR3 has 15 residues. Trimming cost V 0 bases and J 4 bases; bases outside gene matches: 3. The germline gives CDR1 NNHNN, CDR2 SYGAGS (reference sequence). The chain's CDR3 is CASGDAGTVNERLFF. The CDR3 bases that were read are TGTGCCAGCGGTGATGCCGGGACAGTCAACGAAAGATTATTT.

Comments on this clone: Gene names and germline match the mouse. The missing CDR3 end, 1 residue past where the read stops, is filled in from the germline J gene. This chain links TRBV2 with TRBJ2-5; unclear D gene. Trimming left V 0 bases short and J 8 bases short, with 9 bases between. The CDR3 is 13 residues long. Germline lookup yields CDR1 LGHNA and CDR2 YSYQKL. The CDR3 bases that were read are TGTGCCAGCAGCCAAGAGTGGGCGGGCACCCAGTAC. Residues: CASSQEWAGTQY. The complete CDR3 reads CASSQEWAGTQYF. The whole variable domain, remainder taken from reference TRBV2 and TRBJ2-5, is DPKIIQKPKYLVAVTGSEKILICEQYLGHNAMYWYRQSAKKPLEFMFSYSYQKLMDNQTASSRFQPQSSKKNHLDLQITALKPDDSATYFCASSQEWAGTQYFGPGTRLLVL.

With respect to this clone: Gene names refer to mouse genes. Read sequence stops 1 residue before the CDR3 end, and the germline J gene provides the missing end. Within the sample, other DNA sequences also encode this same CDR3. The chain carries TRBV31 and TRBJ2-3, with unresolved D. Trimming removed 0 bases from V and 0 bases from J, with 4 bases in between. Germline assignment: CDR1 GKSSPN and CDR2 SITVG. The CDR3 has 13 residues. CDR3 residues: CAWSLGSAETLYF. Partial CDR3 DNA: TGTGCCTGGAGTCTAGGAAGTGCAGAAACGCTGTAT.

Only a few counts were recorded for this clone. Germline and genes here are mouse. The read ends 1 residue shy of where the CDR3 ends; the end is completed using the germline J gene. The chain combines TRBV23 with TRBJ2-7; TRBD1 is taken as the D call from the table, unchecked against the DNA. The CDR3 contains 14 residues. In germline, CDR1 is KGHTA, CDR2 FQNQQP. CDR3 in amino acids: CSSSQSNRKYEQYF. CDR3 bases read: TGCTCCAGCAGTCAATCGAACAGAAAATATGAACAGTAC. Full variable domain (rest looked up from reference TRBV23 and TRBJ2-7): DAAVTQKPRYLIKMKGQEAEMKCIPEKGHTAVFWYQQKQSKELKFLIYFQNQQPLDQIDMVKERFSAVCPSSSLCSLGIRTCEAEDSALYLCSSSQSNRKYEQYFGPGTRLTVL.

This clone was found a few times. Mouse germline and gene names are used. Read data end 1 residue before the CDR3 end; the end is taken from the germline J gene. The genes are TRBV3 and TRBJ2-7; no firm D call. Trimming took off 1 base at V and 0 bases at J, with 4 bases between the two ends. This CDR3 contains 13 residues. CDR1 is SNHLY, CDR2 FYNGKV, per germline (reference sequence). CDR3 DNA (partial): TGTGCCAGCAGCTTAGACAACTCCTATGAACAGTAC. This codes for CASSLDNSYEQY. The CDR3 reads in full as CASSLDNSYEQYF. The full variable domain, completed using reference TRBV3 and TRBJ2-7, is GPKVLQIPSHQIIDMGQMVTLNCDPVSNHLYFYWYKQILGQQMEFLVNFYNGKVMEKSKLFKDQFSVERPDGSYFTLKIQPTALEDSAVYFCASSLDNSYEQYFGPGTRLTVL.

Comments on this clone: Gene labels here are mouse ones. The CDR3 goes on 1 residue after the read ends, and that part is filled in from the germline J gene. V and J are TRBV15 and TRBJ2-5; D is ambiguous. The CDR3 runs to 14 residues. Trimming shortened V by 4 bases and J by 0 bases, and 8 bases separated the two germline ends. The germline V gene has CDR1 SGHND and CDR2 FRSKSL. The sequenced part of the CDR3 DNA is TGTGCCAGCAGTTCCCTCAATAACCAAGACACCCAGTAC. Its protein is CASSSLNNQDTQY. The complete CDR3 reads CASSSLNNQDTQYF.

In the case of this clone: The listed genes are named as in mouse. Read data end 1 residue before the CDR3 end; the end is taken from the germline J gene. V and J are TRBV19 and TRBJ2-7; the match to TRBD1 covers 8 bases. CDR3 size: 13 residues. With V trimmed by 3 bases and J by 7 bases, 6 bases remained unmatched. The germline gives CDR1 FNHDT, CDR2 SITEND (reference sequence). The CDR3 sequence: CASSKTGDGEQYF. The covered CDR3 bases are TGTGCCAGCAGTAAGACAGGGGATGGGGAACAGTAC.

Points on this clone: Gene labels here are mouse ones. The read is 1 residue too short to cover the CDR3 end, so that end is filled in from the germline J gene. The rearrangement uses TRBV13-1 and TRBJ2-7; TRBD1 matches 9 bases. Germline loops: CDR1 NSHNY, CDR2 SYGAGN. V dropped 6 bases and J dropped 5; count of bases not matched to a gene: 6. This CDR3 spans 13 amino acids. The DNA read from the CDR3 is TGTGCCAGCAAGGGGGACAGGGACCATGAACAGTAC. It encodes CASKGDRDHEQY. The CDR3 in its entirety is CASKGDRDHEQYF.

As for this clone: Gene names refer to mouse genes. The read terminates 1 residue ahead of where the CDR3 ends, so the germline J gene completes it. This chain links TRBV31 with TRBJ1-4, with 7 nucleotides matching TRBD1. This CDR3 is built from 15 residues. After removal of 3 bases from V and 2 bases from J, the junction contained 6 bases not matched to a gene. Germline values: CDR1 GKSSPN, CDR2 SITVG. The DNA read from the CDR3 is TGTGCCTGGAGAGACAGGGCCTCCTCCAACGAAAGATTATTT. As protein: CAWRDRASSNERLF. The entire CDR3 protein reads CAWRDRASSNERLFF.

About this clone: Mouse germline and gene names are used. The CDR3 end lies 1 residue beyond the end of the read and is filled in from the germline J gene. The J gene is TRBJ2-3, the V gene TRBV2, with D uncertain. Trimming took 0 bases from V and 0 from J, leaving 7 bases between them. Germline-derived CDR1 and CDR2 are LGHNA and YSYQKL. The CDR3 is 15 residues long. The CDR3 protein is CASSQDWSSAETLYF. The CDR3 bases that were read are TGTGCCAGCAGCCAAGACTGGTCTAGTGCAGAAACGCTGTAT.

Of note for this clone: Gene names and germline refer to mouse. The read terminates 1 residue ahead of where the CDR3 ends, so the germline J gene completes it. The chain is built from TRBV17 and TRBJ2-7; D ambiguous. Looked up from germline, CDR1 is MNHDT and CDR2 is YYDKIL. The V and J ends lost 0 bases and 0 bases respectively, with 6 bases between them. The CDR3 runs to 14 residues. The CDR3 reads CASSRDPSSYEQYF. CDR3 bases read: TGTGCTAGCAGTAGAGATCCCAGCTCCTATGAACAGTAC.

A few counts support this clone. Mouse germline and gene names are used. The CDR3 end is not reached by the read, which stops 1 residue before it; the germline J gene fills it in. The J gene is TRBJ1-6, the V gene TRBV26; weak D call: TRBD1 (5 bases). TRBJ1-6 is given ORF status, its function remaining uncertain. CDR3 size: 14 residues. V was clipped by 5 bases and J by 3 bases, with 8 bases between them. Germline V CDR1 and CDR2: KGHPV, FQNQEV (reference sequence). Partial CDR3 DNA: TGTGCCAGCAGTTCGGACAACTATAATTCGCCCCTCTAC. It encodes CASSSDNYNSPLY. The whole CDR3 sequence is CASSSDNYNSPLYF.

Concerning this clone itself: Gene names are the mouse ones. The read ends 1 residue early relative to the CDR3; the germline J gene fills the gap. The chain employs TRBV16 and TRBJ2-1; 12 bases map to TRBD2. CDR3 size: 15 residues. The J segment lost 6 bases and the V segment lost 2 bases, leaving 2 bases of the junction unmatched. The germline V gene has CDR1 SGHSA and CDR2 FRNQAP. The CDR3 here is CASSLRDWGVAEQFF. The sequenced CDR3 bases are TGTGCAAGCAGCTTACGGGACTGGGGGGTTGCTGAGCAGTTC. Using reference TRBV16 and TRBJ2-1 for the parts outside the CDR3, the full variable domain is NAGVIQTPRHKVTGKGQEATLWCEPISGHSAVFWYRQTIVQGLEFLTYFRNQAPIDDSGMPKERFSAQMPNQSHSTLKIQSTQPQDSAVYLCASSLRDWGVAEQFFGPGTRLTVL.

This clone was picked up one time. Genes here carry mouse names. The read is 1 residue too short to cover the CDR3 end, so that end is filled in from the germline J gene. The rearrangement joins TRBV19 to TRBJ1-6; no definite D call. TRBJ1-6 is reported as an ORF; its role is uncertain. Trimming removed 5 bases from V and 5 bases from J, with 11 bases in between. The CDR3 sequence is 14 residues long. Germline assignment: CDR1 FNHDT and CDR2 SITEND (reference sequence). The sequenced part of the CDR3 DNA is TGTGCCAGCAGACGGAGACAAAATAATTCGCCCCTCTAC. Translation: CASRRRQNNSPLY. The CDR3 in full is CASRRRQNNSPLYF.

Points on this clone: Mouse names are used for the genes. The sequenced CDR3 bases are TGTGCAAGCAGCTTTCCTGGGGGGGCCCGTGAACAGTAC. It yields the protein CASSFPGGAREQY. The entire CDR3 protein reads CASSFPGGAREQYF. The gene calls are TRBV16 and TRBJ2-7; 10 bases match TRBD2. The CDR3 extends 1 residue past the end of the read, so its final part is completed from the germline J gene. From germline, CDR1 is SGHSA and CDR2 FRNQAP. After removal of 3 bases from V and 6 bases from J, the junction contained 5 bases not matched to a gene. This CDR3 has 14 residues.